A selection of T cell receptor beta chains follows, all from one sample in a study of CD8+ T cells in alopecia areata. The repertoire was sequenced with immunoSEQ multiplex PCR; TCRdb's copy has only in-frame clones and lacks some. The table lists about 180,000 clones, 50% to 70% of them singletons. Source: CD4+ T cells sorted from blood, taken at week 0. The receptors shown here come from a human donor with alopecia areata. Both conserved end residues are part of each CDR3. D genes are given only for firm matches. Clone size is not always given. Where it is, it says once, few, many or a class for expanded clones.

size	V	D	length	J	DNA	CDR3
-	TRBV27	-	15	TRBJ2-2	TGTGCCAGCAGTTCAGGTCGGGGGTACACCGGGGAGCTGTTTTTT	CASSSGRGYTGELFF
-	TRBV9	-	16	TRBJ2-3	TGTGCCAGCAGCATTCAACCTCGTGCTAGCACAGATACGCAGTATTTT	CASSIQPRASTDTQYF
-	TRBV4-1	-	14	TRBJ1-6	TGCGCCAGCAGCCGAGAGCGGGGTGGATCACCCCTCCACTTT	CASSRERGGSPLHF
-	TRBV30	-	13	TRBJ1-5	TGTGCCTGGAGTGTACGAGGGACACGGCCCCAGCATTTT	CAWSVRGTRPQHF
once	TRBV7-9	-	15	TRBJ2-4	TGTGCCAGCAGCTTGGAGGGGATCCCCAAAAACATTCAGTACTTC	CASSLEGIPKNIQYF
-	TRBV9	-	16	TRBJ2-3	TGTGCCAGCAGCGCACGAGCGGGCCCGAGCACAGATACGCAGTATTTT	CASSARAGPSTDTQYF
-	TRBV19	-	15	TRBJ1-1	TGTGCCAGTAGTATAGCCCTAGGGGCCAACACTGAAGCTTTCTTT	CASSIALGANTEAFF
-	TRBV2	-	13	TRBJ2-3	TGTGCCAGCAGTGAATGGAGCACAGATACGCAGTATTTT	CASSEWSTDTQYF
-	TRBV29-1	-	13	TRBJ1-5	TGCAGCGTTTCGGTGGGGAGCAATCAGCCCCAGCATTTT	CSVSVGSNQPQHF
-	TRBV29-1	-	13	TRBJ1-1	TGCAGCGTTGAATCCCCGGCAGGCACTGAAGCTTTCTTT	CSVESPAGTEAFF
-	TRBV2	TRBD2	13	TRBJ2-5	TGTGCCAGCAAAGCGGGAGAGGGAGAGACCCAGTACTTC	CASKAGEGETQYF
-	TRBV5-1	-	16	TRBJ2-5	TGCGCCAGCAGCCCTGGGGCTAGTTCAGGGGCAGAGACCCAGTACTTC	CASSPGASSGAETQYF
-	TRBV19	-	14	TRBJ2-6	TGTGCCAGTTTCGACACCTCTGGGGCCAACGTCCTGACTTTC	CASFDTSGANVLTF
few	TRBV7-9	TRBD1	15	TRBJ1-6	TGTGCCAGCAGCCGAGCGGGACAGGGTGGATCACCCCTCCACTTT	CASSRAGQGGSPLHF
many	TRBV30	-	11	TRBJ2-7	TGTGCCTGGAGTGCGGGTTACGAGCAGTACTTC	CAWSAGYEQYF
few	TRBV9	-	16	TRBJ2-3	TGTGCCAGCAGCGTAGCGTCCGGGTTCTACACAGATACGCAGTATTTT	CASSVASGFYTDTQYF
-	TRBV7-2	TRBD1	14	TRBJ2-7	TGTGCCAGCAGCCCGGGACAGGGGGACTACGAGCAGTACTTC	CASSPGQGDYEQYF
few	TRBV5-1	TRBD1	15	TRBJ1-5	TGCGCCAGCAGCTTGACAGGGGGAGACAATCAGCCCCAGCATTTT	CASSLTGGDNQPQHF
few	TRBV29-1	TRBD2	14	TRBJ2-1	TGCAGCGTTGAAGATAACGGGGGGGGCAATGAGCAGTTCTTC	CSVEDNGGGNEQFF
-	TRBV1	-	15	TRBJ2-5	TGCACCAGCAGCCAGAGGACTAGCGGTGGTGAGACCCAGTACTTC	CTSSQRTSGGETQYF
once	TRBV19	-	11	TRBJ2-3	TGTGCCAGTAGTATGTGGGACACGCAGTATTTT	CASSMWDTQYF
-	TRBV2	TRBD1	15	TRBJ2-7	TGTGCCAGCAGTGAAGCGGCCCAGGGGGCGATGGAGCAGTACTTC	CASSEAAQGAMEQYF
-	TRBV9	TRBD2	14	TRBJ2-5	TGTGCCAGCAGCGCAGGGACTAGCGGGGAGACCCAGTACTTC	CASSAGTSGETQYF
-	TRBV5-1	-	18	TRBJ2-5	TGCGCCAGCAGCGAGGGGACCATCGGAGTTTGGAGCGGGGAGACCCAGTACTTC	CASSEGTIGVWSGETQYF
-	TRBV4-2	-	15	TRBJ2-7	TGTGCCAGCAGCCCCCGGGCGGGGGCCGTATACGAGCAGTACTTC	CASSPRAGAVYEQYF
few	TRBV7-6	-	12	TRBJ2-5	TGTGCCAGCAGCCCCGTCCAAGAGACCCAGTACTTC	CASSPVQETQYF
few	TRBV29-1	-	12	TRBJ1-5	TGCAGCGTTGGACCAAAAACGGGGCCCCAGCATTTT	CSVGPKTGPQHF
-	TRBV9	-	12	TRBJ2-2	TGTGCCAGCAGTGCCAGCTCCGGGGAGCTGTTTTTT	CASSASSGELFF
-	TRBV19	-	11	TRBJ2-2	TGTGCCAGTAGTCTGGCCCTCGAGCTGTTTTTT	CASSLALELFF
few	TRBV29-1	-	13	TRBJ1-1	TGCAGCGTTCTCCGCCCGTTGAACACTGAAGCTTTCTTT	CSVLRPLNTEAFF
few	TRBV12-5	TRBD1	15	TRBJ1-5	TGTGCTAGTGGTTTGGCCACAGGGGGGGGACAGCCCCAGCATTTT	CASGLATGGGQPQHF
-	TRBV29-1	-	13	TRBJ2-1	TGCAGCGTGGCACCAACGTCCTACAATGAGCAGTTCTTC	CSVAPTSYNEQFF
-	TRBV5-1	TRBD2	15	TRBJ2-7	TGCGCCAGCAGCTTGTGGCTAGCGGGGCCAAACGAGCAGTACTTC	CASSLWLAGPNEQYF
-	TRBV15	-	14	TRBJ2-7	TGTGCCACCAGCCGAGGGGTAGGGACCTACGAGCAGTACTTC	CATSRGVGTYEQYF
few	TRBV30	-	13	TRBJ1-5	TGTGCCTGGAGTCATTTTAGCAATCAGCCCCAGCATTTT	CAWSHFSNQPQHF
-	TRBV4-3	-	13	TRBJ2-7	TGCGCCAGCAGCCACCCTCCGCACTACGAGCAGTACTTC	CASSHPPHYEQYF
-	TRBV30	-	15	TRBJ1-2	TGTGCCTGGAGTATACGCATGACGGACGTCTATGGCTACACCTTC	CAWSIRMTDVYGYTF
once	TRBV29-1	-	12	TRBJ2-3	TGCAGCGTTGACTCAGGGGCAGATACGCAGTATTTT	CSVDSGADTQYF
-	TRBV30	TRBD1	13	TRBJ1-4	TGTGCCTGGAAGGGACAGGGGGATGAAAAACTGTTTTTT	CAWKGQGDEKLFF
-	TRBV9	-	15	TRBJ2-6	TGTGCCAGCAGCGTGTACAGTTCTGGGGCCAACGTCCTGACTTTC	CASSVYSSGANVLTF
few	TRBV5-1	-	14	TRBJ2-3	TGCGCCAGCAGCTTGGACAGACACACAGATACGCAGTATTTT	CASSLDRHTDTQYF
-	TRBV30	-	11	TRBJ2-3	TGTGCCTGGAGTAGGGTTTCTACGCAGTATTTT	CAWSRVSTQYF
few	TRBV6-6	TRBD1	13	TRBJ1-6	TGTGCCAGCAGGGGACAGTTTAATTCACCCCTCCACTTT	CASRGQFNSPLHF
-	TRBV2	TRBD1	14	TRBJ1-2	TGTGCCAGCAGTGAGACAGGGAGGGACTATGGCTACACCTTC	CASSETGRDYGYTF
few	TRBV9	-	14	TRBJ2-5	TGTGCCAGCAGCGTAGTATCCGGAGGAGAGACCCAGTACTTC	CASSVVSGGETQYF
-	TRBV30	-	14	TRBJ2-7	TGTGCCTGGAGTGTTGGGGGCCATATCAACGAGCAGTACTTC	CAWSVGGHINEQYF
many	TRBV7-2	-	14	TRBJ2-3	TGTGCCAGCAGCTTAGTTTCACGCACAGATACGCAGTATTTT	CASSLVSRTDTQYF
-	TRBV29-1	-	17	TRBJ2-6	TGCAGCGTCCAGGGCCACGCGAGTCTCTCTGGGGCCAACGTCCTGACTTTC	CSVQGHASLSGANVLTF
once	TRBV4-1	-	14	TRBJ2-2	TGCGCCAGCAGCCGCACAGGGAACACCGGGGAGCTGTTTTTT	CASSRTGNTGELFF
-	TRBV7-8	TRBD1	16	TRBJ2-2	TGTGCCAGCAGCTCTAGACCACAGGGGGCTGCCGGGGAGCTGTTTTTT	CASSSRPQGAAGELFF
-	TRBV6-1	TRBD1	16	TRBJ2-1	TGTGCCAGCAGTGCGCTTCCGGGACAGGGCTACAATGAGCAGTTCTTC	CASSALPGQGYNEQFF
-	TRBV7-2	TRBD2	19	TRBJ2-7	TGTGCCAGCAGCTTAGTTGGTTCTAGCGGGGGGGCCGCGATCTACGAGCAGTACTTC	CASSLVGSSGGAAIYEQYF
-	TRBV9	TRBD1	17	TRBJ2-1	TGTGCCAGCAGCCCTCGAAGAGGGGGCCCCTCCTACAATGAGCAGTTCTTC	CASSPRRGGPSYNEQFF
few	TRBV27	TRBD2	16	TRBJ2-4	TGTGCCAGCAGTTTTAGGCGGGGGGTAGCCAAAAACATTCAGTACTTC	CASSFRRGVAKNIQYF
-	TRBV11-2	-	13	TRBJ2-5	TGTGCCAGCAGGGTGACCGGAGGGGAGACCCAGTACTTC	CASRVTGGETQYF
once	TRBV11-2	TRBD2	15	TRBJ2-3	TGTGCCAGCAGGATAGCGGGGTCCCTCACAGATACGCAGTATTTT	CASRIAGSLTDTQYF
once	TRBV9	-	14	TRBJ1-2	TGTGCCAGCAGCGGCCTGACGAACCCCCATGGCTACACCTTC	CASSGLTNPHGYTF
few	TRBV6-6	-	14	TRBJ2-1	TGTGCCAGCACCCTCCGGCACAGGGTTAATGAGCAGTTCTTC	CASTLRHRVNEQFF
-	TRBV7-8	-	15	TRBJ1-5	TGTGCCAGCAGCTTAGGACGGTTTAGCAATCAGCCCCAGCATTTT	CASSLGRFSNQPQHF